The 11 T cell receptor beta chains below come from one sample, sequenced in a study of CXCR3-negative and CXCR3-positive naive CD8 T cells. TRB cDNA was prepared as libraries by UMI-labeled 5' RACE. TCRdb re-called the 5' RACE reads and shows each CDR3 protein once, DNA omitted. This sample's clone table lists under 85,000 distinct CDR3 sequences. These receptors lack a known antigen. Study findings and constraints: Researchers report that CXCR3-positive naive cells carry more hydrophobic TRB CDR3s than CXCR3-negative naive cells.

Sequencing was performed on naive CXCR3+ CD8+ T cells from blood. Described subset: CD45RO-CCR7+CD27+CD95- naive CD8+ T cells expressing CXCR3 (TNR3+). The receptors were sampled from a human donor in good health. Some clones in this sample may be carry-over from other donors' samples.

The chain is built from TRBV28 and TRBJ1-1; the TCRdb D gene call, TRBD1, has no DNA to confirm it. CDR1 is MDHEN and CDR2 is SYDVKM in the germline V gene. The CDR3 sequence is 13 residues long. CDR3 residues: CASSRRGDTEAFF. The variable domain in full, with the rest retrieved from reference TRBV28 and TRBJ1-1, is DVKVTQSSRYLVKRTGEKVFLECVQDMDHENMFWYRQDPGLGLRLIYFSYDVKMKEKGDIPEGYSVSREKKERFSLILESASTNQTSMYLCASSRRGDTEAFFGQGTRLTVV.

The chain recombines TRBV7-9 with TRBJ2-1; TCRdb's D gene call, TRBD1, goes unchecked for lack of DNA. Germline CDR1 SEHNR, CDR2 FQNEAQ (reference sequence). The CDR3 has 15 residues. CDR3 sequence: CASSPRTGGGDEQFF.

The chain recombines TRBV9 with TRBJ1-2; TCRdb's D gene call, TRBD1, goes unchecked for lack of DNA. Germline values: CDR1 SGDLS, CDR2 YYNGEE. The CDR3 is 13 amino acids. CDR3 sequence: CASSSGPRGGYTF.

This chain links TRBV7-3 with TRBJ2-3; the TCRdb D gene call, TRBD2, has no DNA to confirm it. Germline CDR1 SGHTA, CDR2 FQGTGA. The CDR3 totals 15 residues. The CDR3 is CASSPSGWGTDTQYF.

The V gene is TRBV4-1, the J gene TRBJ2-1; no DNA is available, so the TRBD2 call from TCRdb remains unchecked. The CDR3 loop spans 17 amino acids. Per the germline V gene, CDR1 is MGHRA and CDR2 is YSYEKL. The chain's CDR3 is CASSHRTSGGESDEQFF.

V is TRBV14 and J is TRBJ2-1; TCRdb's D call, TRBD1, is unchecked because there is no DNA. Per germline, CDR1 SGHDN and CDR2 FVKESK. The CDR3 covers 14 residues. CDR3 sequence: CASSQPEGADEQFF.

The chain has TRBV28 and TRBJ2-7; lacking DNA, the TRBD2 call made by TCRdb goes unchecked. The CDR3 contains 14 residues. Per the germline V gene, CDR1 is MDHEN and CDR2 is SYDVKM. CDR3 residues: CASTIAGGTYEQYF.

The chain employs TRBV7-6 and TRBJ2-7; there is no DNA to check the TCRdb D call of TRBD1. The CDR3 is 13 residues long. The V gene's germline CDR1 is SGHVS and CDR2 FNYEAQ. CDR3 in amino acids: CASSGDSSYEQYF.

The rearrangement joins TRBV27 to TRBJ2-1; TCRdb indicates TRBD2, and absent DNA this call remains unverified. The CDR3 is made up of 14 amino acids. Germline V lookup: CDR1 MNHEY, CDR2 SMNVEV (reference sequence). The CDR3 region is CASRLAGGYNEQFF.

CDR3 region: CASSLGLAGGHNEQFF. V and J are TRBV5-1 and TRBJ2-1; TCRdb names TRBD2, which stays unverified in the absence of DNA. Germline CDR1 and CDR2: SGHRS and YFSETQ. This CDR3 region has 16 residues.

This chain uses TRBV6-5 with TRBJ1-6. Germline CDR1 MNHEY, CDR2 SVGAGI. This CDR3 spans 14 amino acids. The CDR3 sequence: CASSSGNINSPLHF.